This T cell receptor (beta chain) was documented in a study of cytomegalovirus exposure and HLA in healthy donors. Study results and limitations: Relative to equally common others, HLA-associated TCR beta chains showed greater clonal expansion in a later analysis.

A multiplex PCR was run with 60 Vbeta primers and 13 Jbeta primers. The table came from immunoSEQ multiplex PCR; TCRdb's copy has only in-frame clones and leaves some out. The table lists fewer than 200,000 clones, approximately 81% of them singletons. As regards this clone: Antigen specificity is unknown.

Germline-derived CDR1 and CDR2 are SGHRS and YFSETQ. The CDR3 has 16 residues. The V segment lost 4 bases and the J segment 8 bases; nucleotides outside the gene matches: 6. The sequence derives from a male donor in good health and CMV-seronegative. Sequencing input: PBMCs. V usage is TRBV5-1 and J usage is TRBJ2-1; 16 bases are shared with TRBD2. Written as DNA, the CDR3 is TGCGCCAGCAGCGGGGGACTAGCGGGGGGGCGGGATGAGCAGTTCTTC. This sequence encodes CASSGGLAGGRDEQFF.